This T cell receptor beta chain was identified during a study of brain T cells in children with intractable seizures. Study observations and caveats: Pre-surgery blood may have been undersampled, hiding some clones. Only CDR3 sequence similarity suggested viral specificity, without known HCMV serostatus.

Time point here: blood from clinic visit 5 months post-surgery; TSC patient then seizure free. The sequenced cases were selected for having the highest brain T cell transcript signatures. At least one anti-epileptic drug was given before surgery. CDR3 size: 17 residues. Looked up from germline, CDR1 is SGHTA and CDR2 is FQGTGA. Losses at the gene ends were 9 bases for V and 6 bases for J; bases not matched to a gene: 19. Points on this clone: Its antigen remains unknown.

The table came from immunoSEQ multiplex PCR; TCRdb's copy has only in-frame clones and leaves some out. The sample carries about 350,000 clones, about 94% recorded once. The rearrangement joins TRBV7-3 to TRBJ1-4; 7 bases match TRBD1. This TCR was sampled from a boy under two years old with tuberous sclerosis and intractable seizures. Sequencing used peripheral blood, obtained 5 to 6 months after surgery. CDR3 sequence reads: CARQGPGTIGVDEKLFF. In nucleotides, the CDR3 is TGTGCCAGACAGGGGCCAGGGACGATAGGAGTGGATGAAAAACTGTTTTTT.